Listed here are 8 T cell receptor beta chains from one sample, sequenced in a study of OX40 agonist ivuxolimab in advanced cancers. Sequencing was performed with immunoSEQ multiplex PCR; in TCRdb, only in-frame clones are kept and a portion is missing. The sample includes tens of thousands of clones, approximately 90% of them seen just once. This sample comprised CD4+ or CD8+ T cells sorted from blood, obtained in a trial of the OX40 agonist ivuxolimab. The receptors originated from an adult with an advanced solid tumor such as melanoma, head and neck, liver or kidney cancer.

In DNA form, the CDR3 reads TGCGCCAGCAGCCCCTACAGGGCCCCGATGAACACTGAAGCTTTCTTT. Protein sequence: CASSPYRAPMNTEAFF. The rearrangement uses TRBV4-1 and TRBJ1-1, with a weak D call TRBD1 (6 bases). This CDR3 is built from 16 residues. Germline V gene lookup returns CDR1 MGHRA and CDR2 YSYEKL. V dropped 4 bases and J dropped 0 bases, with 15 bases sitting between them.

Here the CDR3 reads CACTTNTEAFF. In DNA form, the CDR3 reads TGTGCCTGCACGACAAACACTGAAGCTTTCTTT. The J gene is TRBJ1-1, the V gene TRBV30, with D unclear. This CDR3 contains 11 residues. Germline loops: CDR1 GTSNPN, CDR2 SVGIG (reference sequence). The V end lost 6 bases, the J end lost 2 bases, and 7 bases lay between the germline ends. Full variable domain (remainder filled in from reference TRBV30 and TRBJ1-1): SQTIHQWPATLVQPVGSPLSLECTVEGTSNPNLYWYRQAAGRGLQLLFYSVGIGQISSEVPQNLSASRPQDRQFILSSKKLLLSDSGFYLCACTTNTEAFFGQGTRLTVV.

The CDR3 protein is CASSLSQRSPPNTEAFF. CDR3 sequence (DNA): TGTGCCAGCTCTTTGTCCCAGCGATCGCCCCCTAACACTGAAGCTTTCTTT. The chain is built from TRBV28 and TRBJ1-1; the D is unclear. Germline lookup yields CDR1 MDHEN and CDR2 SYDVKM. Trimming took 8 bases from V and 2 from J, leaving 24 bases between them. The CDR3 extends over 17 amino acids.

This sequence joins TRBV29-1 and TRBJ2-2; the match to TRBD2 covers 10 bases. Germline V CDR1 and CDR2: SQVTM, ANQGSEA. The CDR3 length is 17 residues. V lost 4 bases, J lost 4 bases, and 12 bases stayed unmatched. The CDR3 DNA is TGCAGCGTTGTATGGCTAGCGGGAGACATGAGCACCGGGGAGCTGTTTTTT. This translates into CSVVWLAGDMSTGELFF.

The chain couples TRBV4-1 to TRBJ2-5; tentatively, D is TRBD1 or TRBD2 (5 bases each). CDR1 is MGHRA, CDR2 YSYEKL, per germline. Trimming removed 8 bases from V and 5 bases from J, with 18 bases in between. The CDR3 runs to 14 residues. The CDR3 loop reads CASGGPDGWETQYF. The CDR3 coding sequence is TGCGCCAGCGGGGGACCCGACGGTTGGGAGACCCAGTACTTC.

The gene calls are TRBV9 and TRBJ1-2; TRBD1 matches at 8 bases. Germline CDR1 and CDR2: SGDLS and YYNGEE. V gave up 3 bases and J gave up 2 bases; unmatched junction bases: 9. The length of the CDR3 is 16 residues. The CDR3 DNA sequence: TGTGCCAGCAGCGCCCGGACAGGGAGTGCCAACTATGGCTACACCTTC. It is translated as CASSARTGSANYGYTF.

This clone has only a few counts. DNA for the CDR3: TGTGCCAGCAGCTTAATGGGAAACGAGCAGTACTTC. Translating gives CASSLMGNEQYF. The chain uses TRBV7-9 and TRBJ2-7; D remains ambiguous. Germline loops: CDR1 SEHNR, CDR2 FQNEAQ (reference sequence). The CDR3 loop spans 12 amino acids. V was clipped by 2 bases and J by 5 bases, with 7 bases between them.

V and J are TRBV9 and TRBJ2-2; 13 nucleotides match TRBD2. The CDR3 runs to 18 residues. CDR1 is SGDLS, CDR2 YYNGEE, per germline. V was clipped by 1 base and J by 7 bases; unmatched bases: 10. The CDR3 region has the DNA TGTGCCAGCAGCGTATCGAGAACTAGCGGGAGGGTCGACGGGGAGCTGTTTTTT. As protein: CASSVSRTSGRVDGELFF.